This record concerns one TCR beta chain sequence. Researchers ran immunoSEQ v3.0 at survey level. TCRdb's table, derived via immunoSEQ multiplex PCR, lists solely in-frame clones and lacks some. The sample holds under 9,000 clones, roughly four fifths seen once. The length of the CDR3 is 15 residues. V shed 2 bases, J shed 6 bases, and the junction held 7 bases outside the gene matches. Looked up from germline, CDR1 is MNHNS and CDR2 is SASEGT. These data come from a study of long-term antiretroviral therapy in people with HIV. Background on the study: It was about a decade before the 2015 immediate-ART recommendation that the earliest samples were taken.

This clonotype was sampled from a man aged 35 to 55 with HIV. V usage is TRBV6-1 and J usage is TRBJ1-2; 9 bases line up with TRBD1. Sequencing was performed on unsorted PBMCs, taken 0.1 years after starting antiretroviral therapy. The CDR3 spells CASSESTGGLDGYTF. The CDR3 DNA is TGTGCCAGCAGTGAAAGTACAGGGGGCCTGGATGGCTACACCTTC.